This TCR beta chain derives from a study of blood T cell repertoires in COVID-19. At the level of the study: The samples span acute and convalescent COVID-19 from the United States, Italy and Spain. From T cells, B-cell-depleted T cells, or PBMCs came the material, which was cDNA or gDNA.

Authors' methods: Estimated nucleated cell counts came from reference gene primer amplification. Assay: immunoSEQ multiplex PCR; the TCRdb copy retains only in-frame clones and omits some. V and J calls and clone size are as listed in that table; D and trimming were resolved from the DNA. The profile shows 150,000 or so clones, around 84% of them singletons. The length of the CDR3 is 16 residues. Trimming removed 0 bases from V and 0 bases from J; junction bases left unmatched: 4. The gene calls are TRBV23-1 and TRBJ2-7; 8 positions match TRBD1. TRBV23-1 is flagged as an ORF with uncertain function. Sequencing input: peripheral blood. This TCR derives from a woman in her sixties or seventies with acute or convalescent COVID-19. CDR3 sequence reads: CASSQSRTGCSYEQYF. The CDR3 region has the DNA TGCGCCAGCAGTCAATCGAGGACAGGGTGCTCCTACGAGCAGTACTTC.